Listed here are 2 T cell receptor beta chains from one sample, sequenced in a study of cytomegalovirus exposure and HLA in healthy donors. The PCR employed 60 Vbeta primers together with 13 Jbeta primers. This table comes from immunoSEQ multiplex PCR, and its TCRdb copy is limited to in-frame clones, with some not included. The table records around 63,000 clones, 75% of them present only once. The source material was PBMCs. These receptors were collected from a man in his sixties in good health and CMV-seropositive.

The rearrangement joins TRBV7-8 to TRBJ2-5; perhaps TRBD1 as D (5 bases). CDR3 length: 13 residues. Trimming removed 6 bases from V and 5 bases from J, with 13 bases in between. Germline V gene sequence: CDR1 SGHVS, CDR2 FQNEAQ. This CDR3 is CASRPGAAETQYF. The CDR3 bases are TGTGCCAGCAGACCTGGGGCCGCTGAGACCCAGTACTTC. The variable domain in full, completed from reference TRBV7-8 and TRBJ2-5, reads GAGVSQSPRYKVAKRGQDVALRCDPISGHVSLFWYQQALGQGPEFLTYFQNEAQLDKSGLPSDRFFAERPEGSVSTLKIQRTQQEDSAVYLCASRPGAAETQYFGPGTRLLVL.

This clone is a singleton in its sample. The chain couples TRBV19 to TRBJ2-7, with D perhaps matching TRBD1 (6 bases). Germline V gene lookup returns CDR1 LNHDA and CDR2 SQIVND (reference sequence). V lost 3 bases and J lost 0, with 12 bases in between. The CDR3 runs to 15 residues. CDR3 sequence: CASSISRGNSYEQYF. As DNA, the CDR3 is TGTGCCAGTAGTATCTCAAGGGGGAACTCCTACGAGCAGTACTTC.